The 15 T cell receptor beta chains below come from one sample, sequenced in a study of T cell responses to AZD1222 COVID-19 vaccine. Clones were read by immunoSEQ multiplex PCR, and TCRdb kept only the in-frame ones, dropping some. The table records 120,000 to 150,000 clones, around nine tenths of them present only once. This sample comprised peripheral blood, obtained on day 0 of AZD1222 vaccination. The receptors were sampled from an adult in good health.

The rearrangement uses TRBV5-1 and TRBJ1-1; a possible D gene is TRBD1 (5 bases). V dropped 0 bases and J dropped 4 bases, with 13 bases sitting between them. The CDR3 loop spans 15 amino acids. Germline V gene data show CDR1 as SGHRS and CDR2 as YFSETQ. The CDR3 bases are TGCGCCAGCAGCTTGGACGTGGGGGGACCCACTGAAGCTTTCTTT. It codes for CASSLDVGGPTEAFF.

V is TRBV6-5 and J is TRBJ2-1; a weak D match, TRBD1 (5 bases). Per the germline V gene, CDR1 is MNHEY and CDR2 is SVGAGI. V lost 8 bases and J lost 8, with 13 bases in between. This CDR3 comprises 12 residues. In nucleotides, the CDR3 is TGTGCCAGCTACGAACGGACATATGAGCAGTTCTTC. Translating it yields CASYERTYEQFF.

The chain recombines TRBV5-1 with TRBJ2-5, with D possibly being TRBD1 or TRBD2 (5 bases each). CDR3 length: 13 amino acids. V lost 8 bases and J 7 bases, leaving 18 bases between the germline ends. Germline CDR1 and CDR2: SGHRS and YFSETQ. For the CDR3, the DNA is TGCGCCAGTTGGACGGGCACAGGAGGGACCCAGTACTTC. It encodes CASWTGTGGTQYF. Combining the CDR3 with reference TRBV5-1 and TRBJ2-5 gives the whole variable domain KAGVTQTPRYLIKTRGQQVTLSCSPISGHRSVSWYQQTPGQGLQFLFEYFSETQRNKGNFPGRFSGRQFSNSRSEMNVSTLELGDSALYLCASWTGTGGTQYFGPGTRLLVL.

J is TRBJ2-1 and V is TRBV4-3; tentatively, D is TRBD2 (6 bases). The germline CDR1 and CDR2 sequences are LGHNA and YSLEER. The V and J ends lost 4 bases and 7 bases respectively, with 17 bases between them. The CDR3 length is 15 residues. The CDR3 DNA sequence: TGCGCCAGCAGCCCGACTAGTTCAAGTTGGAATGAGCAGTTCTTC. Its protein product is CASSPTSSSWNEQFF.

J is TRBJ2-1 and V is TRBV6-2 or TRBV6-3, with a weak D call TRBD2 (6 bases). This CDR3 contains 18 residues. Germline CDR1 reads MNHEY; CDR2 reads SVGEGT. The V end lost 3 bases, the J end lost 0 bases, and 18 bases lay between the germline ends. This chain's CDR3 is CASSYRSGAVSSYNEQFF. CDR3 sequence (DNA): TGTGCCAGCAGTTATAGGTCGGGAGCCGTGAGCTCCTACAATGAGCAGTTCTTC.

The J gene is TRBJ1-1, the V gene TRBV7-9; the D is unclear. Germline assignment: CDR1 SEHNR and CDR2 FQNEAQ (reference sequence). The germline V and J ends were trimmed by 6 bases and 0 bases, with 5 bases remaining between them. CDR3 size: 12 residues. CDR3 residues: CASSTLNTEAFF. CDR3 nucleotides: TGTGCCAGCAGTACACTGAACACTGAAGCTTTCTTT.

The chain carries TRBV11-3 and TRBJ2-7; D possibly corresponds to TRBD1 (6 bases). This CDR3 region has 13 residues. V lost 1 base and J lost 6, with 10 bases in between. CDR1 is SGHNT, CDR2 YENEEA, per germline. Here the CDR3 reads CASSLAGHAEQYF. DNA of the CDR3: TGTGCCAGCAGCTTAGCGGGACATGCCGAGCAGTACTTC.

The J gene is TRBJ2-1, the V gene TRBV27, with D maybe TRBD2 (6 bases). CDR1 and CDR2 from the germline V gene are MNHEY and SMNVEV (reference sequence). The CDR3 is made up of 18 amino acids. The V end was cut by 3 bases, the J end by 0 bases, with 18 bases between. The CDR3 loop reads CASSFGGAGWSSYNEQFF. The DNA for the CDR3 is TGTGCCAGCAGTTTTGGGGGAGCGGGCTGGAGCTCCTACAATGAGCAGTTCTTC.

The chain recombines TRBV7-2 with TRBJ1-6; the D gene is possibly TRBD1 (5 bases). The CDR3 length is 13 residues. Trimming removed 5 bases at V and 7 bases at J, with 9 bases between. From germline, CDR1 is SGHTA and CDR2 FQGNSA. CDR3: CASSQGSNSPLHF. The CDR3, as DNA: TGTGCCAGCAGCCAGGGATCGAATTCACCCCTCCACTTT.

The rearrangement joins TRBV9 to TRBJ2-6, with D perhaps TRBD2 (5 bases). This CDR3 has 16 residues. V lost 2 bases and J lost 2, with 11 bases in between. Germline lookup yields CDR1 SGDLS and CDR2 YYNGEE. CDR3 bases: TGTGCCAGCAGCGTCGGGGTGGTGACTGGGGCCAACGTCCTGACTTTC. Its translation is CASSVGVVTGANVLTF.

This clone was counted once. The chain is built from TRBV20-1 and TRBJ1-2; TRBD1 matches at 8 bases. The CDR3 runs to 11 residues. Trimming removed 6 bases from V and 4 bases from J; junction bases left unmatched: 1. The V gene's germline CDR1 is DFQATT and CDR2 SNEGSKA (reference sequence). The CDR3 nucleotides read TGCAGTGCAACAGGGGGCTATGGCTACACCTTC. Encoded protein: CSATGGYGYTF.

The chain joins TRBV15 to TRBJ2-3, with 7 bases identical to TRBD2. Germline V gives CDR1 LNHNV, CDR2 YYDKDF (reference sequence). V gave up 1 base and J gave up 3 bases; unmatched junction bases: 4. The CDR3 runs 15 residues. The CDR3 spells CATSRGLAATDTQYF. The CDR3 coding sequence is TGTGCCACCAGCAGAGGACTAGCTGCAACAGATACGCAGTATTTT.

V usage is TRBV14 and J usage is TRBJ2-7; 7 positions agree with TRBD1. Germline trimming cut 4 bases from V and 6 bases from J; bases unmatched to any gene: 12. The CDR3 runs 15 residues. CDR1 and CDR2 (germline): SGHDN, FVKESK. CDR3 sequence reads: CASSRLYRGMREQYF. DNA of the CDR3: TGTGCCAGCAGCCGACTCTACAGGGGAATGCGCGAGCAGTACTTC.

The chain combines TRBV19 with TRBJ1-1; D unresolved. The CDR3 has 13 residues. Between the trimmed V and J ends, which lost 4 bases and 1 base, there was a span of 7 bases. Germline V lookup: CDR1 LNHDA, CDR2 SQIVND (reference sequence). As DNA, the CDR3 is TGTGCCAGTAGTAGGGTAAAGAACACTGAAGCTTTCTTT. Protein sequence: CASSRVKNTEAFF.

This clone was seen a single time. The rearrangement uses TRBV7-6 and TRBJ2-1, with a weak D call TRBD2 (6 bases). This CDR3 is built from 15 residues. Per germline, CDR1 SGHVS and CDR2 FNYEAQ. With 5 bases removed from V and 12 bases from J, the gap between germline ends came to 23 bases. The CDR3 sequence is CASSPQPGLILRQFF. For the CDR3, the DNA is TGTGCCAGCAGCCCGCAGCCGGGACTGATTTTACGGCAGTTCTTC.